This TCR beta chain was retrieved from a study of blood T cell repertoires in COVID-19 (dated by TCRdb to about 2020). Background for the entire study: Collaborator samples came from the United States, Italy and Spain and covered acute and convalescent phases of COVID-19. The material from the prospective study consisted of cDNA or gDNA derived from T cells, B-cell-depleted T cells, or PBMCs. The dataset comprised deeply sampled blood TCRbeta repertoires from subjects exposed to, actively infected with, or recovered from COVID-19. The repertoires were made available in a free public database intended to serve as a resource for research on the immune response to SARS-CoV-2. Samples came from the ongoing ImmuneRACE study (first 160 participants) plus 1,254 subjects from 6 global collaborators. A de-identified subject ID, COVID-19 status, age in years and sex were almost always included in the sample metadata. Where HLA class I and class II types were available, the types were taken from metadata supplied by the sample provider, not from assay-based typing.

Concerning this clone itself: Its antigen is unknown. The input lacks base qualities; no much larger clone sits a single base away.

TCRbeta CDR3 regions were amplified from genomic DNA using the immunoSEQ Assay, a bias-controlled multiplex PCR. Turning to the authors' computational methods: The number of nucleated cells in each sample was estimated by amplification of reference gene primers within the assay. To quantify the absolute abundance of each unique TCRbeta CDR3 rearrangement, sequence reads were collapsed and filtered. For each sample, productive Simpson clonality was calculated as the square root of Simpson's diversity index over productive rearrangements. This is the immuneACCESS table as TCRdb keeps it, with only in-frame sequences that have V and J called. A part of the clones is gone; compared with another copy, unresolved V genes explain less than half, and the rest is unexplained. V and J calls and clone size are as listed in that table; D and trimming were resolved from the DNA. Across this sample there are over 100,000 clones, with approximately 70% seen only once. Of the sample, around 1.8% falls within the top ten clones.

The collaborating institutions used their own protocols to collect whole blood in K2EDTA tubes. For TCRbeta analysis, collaborators shipped samples in one of three forms: frozen whole blood, isolated PBMCs, or DNA extracted from either of those sample types. Results and caveats for the whole study, not just this receptor: Clinical and demographic metadata were provided uncurated, with the amount varying by source and participant.

The CDR3 numbers 17 residues from cysteine through phenylalanine. The read is trimmed to its CDR3 DNA, 51 bases read in frame from base 1. CDR1 and CDR2 are drawn from the germline V gene: SGHRS, YFSETQ. V loses 4 bases at its end and J loses 0 bases; junction bases beyond the gene matches: 6. Rearrangement joined TRBV5-1 to TRBJ2-7; TRBD2 lines up with 14 middle nucleotides. This sequence was found in a woman aged 70 to 79 with acute or convalescent COVID-19. The sample was peripheral blood. At the DNA level, the sequence is TGCGCCAGCAGCCGAGGGACTAGCGGGGGCAGCTCCTACGAGCAGTACTTC. Its amino acids are CASSRGTSGGSSYEQYF. The full variable domain, completed from the reference TRBV5-1 and TRBJ2-7 proteins outside the CDR3, reads KAGVTQTPRYLIKTRGQQVTLSCSPISGHRSVSWYQQTPGQGLQFLFEYFSETQRNKGNFPGRFSGRQFSNSRSEMNVSTLELGDSALYLCASSRGTSGGSSYEQYFGPGTRLTVT.